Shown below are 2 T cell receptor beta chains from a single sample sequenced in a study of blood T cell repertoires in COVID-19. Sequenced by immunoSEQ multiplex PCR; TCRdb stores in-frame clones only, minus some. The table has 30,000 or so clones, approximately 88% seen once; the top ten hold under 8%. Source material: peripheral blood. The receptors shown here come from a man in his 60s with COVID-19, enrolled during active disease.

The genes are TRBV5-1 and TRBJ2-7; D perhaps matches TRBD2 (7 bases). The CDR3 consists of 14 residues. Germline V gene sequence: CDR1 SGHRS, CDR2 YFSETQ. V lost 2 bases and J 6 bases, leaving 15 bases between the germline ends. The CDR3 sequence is CASSFGGASTEQYF. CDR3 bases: TGCGCCAGCAGCTTTGGGGGGGCGAGTACCGAGCAGTACTTC.

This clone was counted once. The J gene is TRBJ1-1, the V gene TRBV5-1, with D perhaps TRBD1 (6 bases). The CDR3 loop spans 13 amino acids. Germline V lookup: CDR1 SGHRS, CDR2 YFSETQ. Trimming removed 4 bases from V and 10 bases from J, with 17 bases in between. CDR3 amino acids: CASSKGTPEGAFF. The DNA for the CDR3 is TGCGCCAGCAGCAAAGGGACACCTGAAGGAGCTTTCTTT. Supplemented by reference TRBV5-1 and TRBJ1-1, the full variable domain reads KAGVTQTPRYLIKTRGQQVTLSCSPISGHRSVSWYQQTPGQGLQFLFEYFSETQRNKGNFPGRFSGRQFSNSRSEMNVSTLELGDSALYLCASSKGTPEGAFFGQGTRLTVV.